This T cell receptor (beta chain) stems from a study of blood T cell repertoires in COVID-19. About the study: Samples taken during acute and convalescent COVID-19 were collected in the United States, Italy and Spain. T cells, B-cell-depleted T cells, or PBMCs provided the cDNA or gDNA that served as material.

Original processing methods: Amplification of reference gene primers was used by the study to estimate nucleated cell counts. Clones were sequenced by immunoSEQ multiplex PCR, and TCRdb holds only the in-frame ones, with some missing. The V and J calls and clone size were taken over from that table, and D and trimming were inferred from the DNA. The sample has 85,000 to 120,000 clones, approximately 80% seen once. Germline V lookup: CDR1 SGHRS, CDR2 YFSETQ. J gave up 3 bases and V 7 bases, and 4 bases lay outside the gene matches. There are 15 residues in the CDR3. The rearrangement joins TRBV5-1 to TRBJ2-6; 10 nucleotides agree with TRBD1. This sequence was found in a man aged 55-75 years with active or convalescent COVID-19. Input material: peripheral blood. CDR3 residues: CASRQGAGGANVLTF. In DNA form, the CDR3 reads TGCGCCAGCCGACAGGGGGCTGGTGGGGCCAACGTCCTGACTTTC.